Here is one T cell receptor (beta chain) with its context. No antigen is known for it. Nonspecific anti-CD3/anti-CD28 bead stimulation represents the broad CD4+ T cell repertoire. Responding CD4+ T cells were sorted by upregulation of both CD40 ligand and CD69. This CDR3 is built from 21 residues. The immunoSEQ assay was version 4, run in survey mode. TCRdb's copy holds only in-frame clones and misses some; the assay was immunoSEQ multiplex PCR. The table has roughly 41,000 clones, roughly 87% seen once. These data originate in a study of persistence of HIV-infected CD4 T cells. The chain is built from TRBV21-1 and TRBJ1-4; the table gives TRBD1 as D, unverified against the DNA. TRBV21-1 constitutes a pseudogene. This sample comprised CD4+ T cells sorted from PBMCs after roughly 18-hour stimulation, obtained from a patient who received antiretroviral therapy. This TCR came from an adult man with HIV who was CMV-seropositive. Here the CDR3 DNA reads TGTGCCAGCAGCAAAGGGAAAAGATGGGACAGGGCGAGGTCGCCGTGTGAAAAACTGTTTTTT. It encodes CASSKGKRWDRARSPCEKLFF.